The sequence of this T cell receptor beta chain was determined in a study of cytomegalovirus exposure and HLA in healthy donors. Details on this clone: As yet, its antigen is unknown.

With V trimmed by 3 bases and J by 11 bases, 7 bases remained unmatched. This CDR3 is 14 amino acids long. CDR1 SGHAT and CDR2 FQNNGV come from the germline V gene. General observations from the study: TCR sequences were mostly rare, though some public TCRs occurred in many donors.

Nominal health characterized the donors when sampled, though unrecorded immune exposures were likely. This PCR relied on a set of 60 Vbeta primers and 13 Jbeta primers. TCRdb's copy holds only in-frame clones and misses some; the assay was immunoSEQ multiplex PCR. The sample has about 160,000 clones, approximately 84% seen once. This rearrangement joins TRBV11-2 to TRBJ1-6, with 7 bases fitting TRBD1. The sequenced sample consisted of PBMCs. The receptor was isolated from a woman in her forties or fifties in good health and CMV-seropositive. The CDR3 region is CASSLDRNGTPLHF. CDR3 coding DNA: TGTGCCAGCAGCTTGGACAGGAATGGTACACCCCTCCACTTT.